This T cell receptor (beta chain) was found in a study of blood T cells in healthy people across ages. Using a J-beta primer mix together with a sample-barcoded 5' primer, a second PCR was run for about 6 to 11 cycles. From each sample, at least 2.5 million paired-end reads containing CDR3 were obtained. One entry per CDR3 protein, called by TCRdb with MiXCR from the 5' RACE reads. The table shows 1.5 million to 2 million distinct CDR3 sequences, with roughly 27% occurring only once. General study results and limits: Calculation of diversity from one million T cells yielded estimates considered to be underestimates. The lack of PBMC sorting stopped any conclusive naive versus antigen-experienced comparison.

The CDR3 totals 16 residues. V was trimmed by 2 bases and J by 8 bases, leaving 19 bases between them. Germline V gene data show CDR1 as SNHLY and CDR2 as FYNNEI. This clonotype was observed a few times. What it binds is not known. The study drew donors from healthy Caucasian individuals in Russia aged roughly 6 to 95. What was sequenced was blood. The gene calls are TRBV2 and TRBJ1-5; D is perhaps TRBD1 (6 bases). This TCR was sampled from a woman aged 30 to 39 in good health. DNA of the CDR3: TGTGCCAGCAGTGAAAGCCCGGAGGGGGTGGGTAAGCCCCAGCATTTT. It encodes CASSESPEGVGKPQHF.